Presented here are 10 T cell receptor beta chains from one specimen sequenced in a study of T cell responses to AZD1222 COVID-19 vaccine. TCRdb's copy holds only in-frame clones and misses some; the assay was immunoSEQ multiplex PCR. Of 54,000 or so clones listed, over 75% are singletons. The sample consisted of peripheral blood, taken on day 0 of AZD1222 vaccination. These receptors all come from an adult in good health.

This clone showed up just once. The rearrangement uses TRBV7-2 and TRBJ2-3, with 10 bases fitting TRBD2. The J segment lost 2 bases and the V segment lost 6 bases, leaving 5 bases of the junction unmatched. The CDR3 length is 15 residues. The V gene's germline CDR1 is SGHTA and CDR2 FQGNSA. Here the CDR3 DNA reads TGTGCCAGCAGACAAGCGGGAGGGCCCACAGATACGCAGTATTTT. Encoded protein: CASRQAGGPTDTQYF.

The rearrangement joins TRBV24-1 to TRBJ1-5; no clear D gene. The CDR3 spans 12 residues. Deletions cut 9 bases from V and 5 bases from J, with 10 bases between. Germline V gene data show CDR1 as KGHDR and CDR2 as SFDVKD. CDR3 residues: CATPNSHQPQHF. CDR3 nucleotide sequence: TGTGCCACCCCCAACAGCCATCAGCCCCAGCATTTT.

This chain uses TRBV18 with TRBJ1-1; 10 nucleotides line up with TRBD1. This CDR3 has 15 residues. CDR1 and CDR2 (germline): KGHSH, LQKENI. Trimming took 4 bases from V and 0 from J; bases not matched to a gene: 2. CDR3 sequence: CASSRGTGVNTEAFF. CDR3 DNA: TGTGCCAGCTCACGCGGGACAGGGGTGAACACTGAAGCTTTCTTT.

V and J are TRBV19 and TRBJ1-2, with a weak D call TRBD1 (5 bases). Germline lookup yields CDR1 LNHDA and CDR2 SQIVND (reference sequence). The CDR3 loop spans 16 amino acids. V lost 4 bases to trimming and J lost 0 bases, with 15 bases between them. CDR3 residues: CASSTGSPGTNYGYTF. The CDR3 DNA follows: TGTGCCAGTAGTACAGGGTCACCAGGTACTAACTATGGCTACACCTTC. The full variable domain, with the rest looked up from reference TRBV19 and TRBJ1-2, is DGGITQSPKYLFRKEGQNVTLSCEQNLNHDAMYWYRQDPGQGLRLIYYSQIVNDFQKGDIAEGYSVSREKKESFPLTVTSAQKNPTAFYLCASSTGSPGTNYGYTFGSGTRLTVV.

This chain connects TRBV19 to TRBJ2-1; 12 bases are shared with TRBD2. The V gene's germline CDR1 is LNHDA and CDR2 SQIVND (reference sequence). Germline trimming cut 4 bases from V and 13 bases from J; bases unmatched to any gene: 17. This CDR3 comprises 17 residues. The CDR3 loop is CASSTPGLAGQRESQFF. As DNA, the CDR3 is TGTGCCAGTAGTACCCCCGGACTAGCGGGGCAGCGCGAATCCCAGTTCTTC.

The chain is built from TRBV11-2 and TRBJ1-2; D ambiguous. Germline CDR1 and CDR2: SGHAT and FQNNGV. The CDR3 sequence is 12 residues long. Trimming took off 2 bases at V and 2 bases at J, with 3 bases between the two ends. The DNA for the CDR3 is TGTGCCAGCAGCTTACGGAACTATGGCTACACCTTC. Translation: CASSLRNYGYTF. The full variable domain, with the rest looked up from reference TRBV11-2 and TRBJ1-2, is EAGVAQSPRYKIIEKRQSVAFWCNPISGHATLYWYQQILGQGPKLLIQFQNNGVVDDSQLPKDRFSAERLKGVDSTLKIQPAKLEDSAVYLCASSLRNYGYTFGSGTRLTVV.

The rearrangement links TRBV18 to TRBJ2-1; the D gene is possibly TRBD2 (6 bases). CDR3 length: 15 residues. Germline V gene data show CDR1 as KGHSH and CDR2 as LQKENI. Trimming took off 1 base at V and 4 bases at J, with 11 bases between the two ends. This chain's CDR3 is CASSPQEGLYNEQFF. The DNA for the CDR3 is TGTGCCAGCTCACCACAGGAGGGCCTATACAATGAGCAGTTCTTC.

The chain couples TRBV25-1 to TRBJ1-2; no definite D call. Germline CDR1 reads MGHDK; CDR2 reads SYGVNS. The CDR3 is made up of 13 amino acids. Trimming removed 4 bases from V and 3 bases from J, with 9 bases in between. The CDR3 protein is CASSVDTDYGYTF. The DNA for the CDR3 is TGTGCCAGCAGTGTAGACACGGACTATGGCTACACCTTC.

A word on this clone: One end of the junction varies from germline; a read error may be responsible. The chain's CDR3 is CASSPTSGSTDTQYF. The CDR3 coding sequence is TGTGCTAGCAGCCCGACTAGCGGAAGCACAGATACGCAGTATTTT. The chain links TRBV7-7 to TRBJ2-3; TRBD2 matches 9 bases. This CDR3 has 15 amino acids. Germline V gene sequence: CDR1 SSHAT, CDR2 FNYEAQ (reference sequence).

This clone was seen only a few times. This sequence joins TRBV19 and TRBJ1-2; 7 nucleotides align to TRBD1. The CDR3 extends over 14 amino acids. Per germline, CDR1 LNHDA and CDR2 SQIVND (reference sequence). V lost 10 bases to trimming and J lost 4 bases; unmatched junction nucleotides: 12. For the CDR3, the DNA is TGTGCCACGAACAGGGGCTTCAGTGCCTATGGCTACACCTTC. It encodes CATNRGFSAYGYTF.